A single sample gave rise to the 2 T cell receptor beta chains below, sequenced in a study of blood T cell repertoires in COVID-19. Using immunoSEQ multiplex PCR, the repertoire was profiled, and TCRdb retains in-frame clones only, with some absent. Of about 170,000 clones listed, approximately 80% were seen once; the top ten hold approximately 8%. The material sequenced was peripheral blood. Receptors originate from a man in his fifties or sixties with acute or convalescent COVID-19.

The chain combines TRBV10-3 with TRBJ2-2; the match to TRBD2 covers 13 bases. Germline V gives CDR1 ENHRY, CDR2 SYGVKD. V trimming: 5 bases; J trimming: 4 bases; junction bases outside the gene matches: 7. The CDR3 is made up of 17 amino acids. CDR3 loop: CAISPLTSGGTTGELFF. For the CDR3, the DNA is TGTGCCATCAGTCCGCTGACTAGCGGGGGGACCACCGGGGAGCTGTTTTTT.

The chain is built from TRBV19 and TRBJ2-2, with TRBD2 as a possible D gene (5 bases). The CDR3 is 12 residues long. V lost 7 bases to trimming and J lost 10 bases, with 13 bases between them. The germline CDR1 and CDR2 sequences are LNHDA and SQIVND (reference sequence). The CDR3 DNA reads as TGTGCCAGTACCCCCTCCGGGAAGGAGCTGTTTTTT. It yields the protein CASTPSGKELFF.